This T cell receptor (beta chain) was identified during a study of regulatory T cells in long-lasting Graves disease. For TCR beta, libraries came from iRepertoire HTBI primers and Arm-PCR of CDR3 regions. TCRdb independently ran MiXCR on the multiplex PCR reads; one entry per CDR3 protein. The table has 450,000 to 500,000 distinct CDR3 sequences, 16% seen once; the top ten hold approximately 12%. Stated time point: newly diagnosed GD, antithyroid drugs for less than 3 months. The authors made the TCR library using RNA they extracted from PBMCs. Only a few counts were recorded for this clonotype. The CDR3 extends over 15 amino acids. V dropped 0 bases and J dropped 8 bases, with 16 bases sitting between them. Germline V gives CDR1 GTSNPN, CDR2 SVGIG (reference sequence). These sequences were also reported in another study, on T cells in Graves' hyperthyroidism and ophthalmopathy.

The source was peripheral blood mononuclear cells (PBMCs), collected at new diagnosis, from a patient treated with antithyroid drugs. The chain combines TRBV30 with TRBJ1-4, with D unresolved. This TCR derives from a middle-aged man with Graves disease. CDR3 sequence: CAWSVRGRREEKLFF. CDR3 nucleotide sequence: TGTGCCTGGAGTGTACGTGGCCGGAGGGAAGAAAAACTGTTTTTT.